The 13 T cell receptor beta chains listed next were all sequenced from one sample in a study of blood T cell repertoires in COVID-19. Profiling relied on immunoSEQ multiplex PCR, and the TCRdb table lists in-frame clones only, not all of them. The sample has approximately 100,000 clones; about 92% are singletons. Sequencing was performed on peripheral blood. The source is a woman of 80 years or more in a cohort sampled during active COVID-19.

This chain joins TRBV18 and TRBJ2-7; 9 nucleotides match TRBD2. The CDR3 extends over 14 amino acids. From germline, CDR1 is KGHSH and CDR2 LQKENI. J lost 4 bases, V lost 3 bases, and 4 bases had no gene match. The CDR3: CASSPREGGYEQYF. For the CDR3, the DNA is TGTGCCAGCTCACCGCGGGAGGGAGGTTACGAGCAGTACTTC.

The J gene is TRBJ2-3, the V gene TRBV5-5, with D maybe TRBD2 (6 bases). This CDR3 is 14 amino acids long. Germline V gene sequence: CDR1 SGHKS, CDR2 YYEKEE (reference sequence). With 3 bases removed from V and 2 bases from J, the gap between germline ends came to 10 bases. In nucleotides, the CDR3 is TGTGCCAGCAGCTGGGACTTGATCACAGATACGCAGTATTTT. Translation: CASSWDLITDTQYF.

V gene TRBV5-5 combines with J gene TRBJ2-3, with D unresolved. The CDR3 length is 15 residues. Germline CDR1 SGHKS, CDR2 YYEKEE (reference sequence). Trimming removed 1 base at V and 1 base at J, with 10 bases between. CDR3 DNA: TGTGCCAGCAGCTTGTCGTACAGTGGCACAGATACGCAGTATTTT. Encoded protein: CASSLSYSGTDTQYF.

The V gene is TRBV5-3, the J gene TRBJ2-3; 10 positions match TRBD2. TRBV5-3 is an ORF; its function is uncertain. V was clipped by 9 bases and J by 4 bases; unmatched bases: 8. This CDR3 has 14 amino acids. CDR3 coding DNA: TGTGCCACTCCTAGCGGGAGAGGACCAGATACGCAGTATTTT. Its translation: CATPSGRGPDTQYF.

The chain is built from TRBV27 and TRBJ2-1, with D possibly being TRBD1 (5 bases). From germline, CDR1 is MNHEY and CDR2 SMNVEV (reference sequence). Trimming removed 0 bases at V and 7 bases at J, with 13 bases between. The length of the CDR3 is 15 residues. The CDR3 bases are TGTGCCAGCAGTTTATCGCGGACAATAATTAATGAGCAGTTCTTC. Its protein product is CASSLSRTIINEQFF.

The chain combines TRBV18 with TRBJ1-6; D possibly corresponds to TRBD1 (5 bases). The V end was cut by 1 base, the J end by 1 base, with 5 bases between. CDR3 length: 15 amino acids. CDR1 and CDR2 from the germline V gene are KGHSH and LQKENI. The CDR3 DNA is TGTGCCAGCTCACCACAGGGGTCCTATAATTCACCCCTCCACTTT. Encoded protein: CASSPQGSYNSPLHF.

The chain recombines TRBV7-6 with TRBJ2-1; 8 bases match TRBD2. Germline-derived CDR1 and CDR2 are SGHVS and FNYEAQ. This CDR3 is built from 16 residues. Germline trimming cut 2 bases from V and 7 bases from J; bases unmatched to any gene: 10. CDR3 bases: TGTGCCAGCAGCTTATCAATACTAGCGGAGGAAAATGAGCAGTTCTTC. Amino acid sequence: CASSLSILAEENEQFF.

This chain connects TRBV24-1 to TRBJ2-2; TRBD2 is a possible D gene (6 bases). The length of the CDR3 is 15 residues. V was cut by 8 bases and J by 2 bases, with 14 bases left in between. Germline CDR1 KGHDR, CDR2 SFDVKD. In DNA, the CDR3 is TGTGCCACCACCGGGGGAGACGTCAACACCGGGGAGCTGTTTTTT. Its translation is CATTGGDVNTGELFF.

As for this clone: At one of its ends the junction is not consistent with the germline gene, which may arise from a read error. The chain recombines TRBV11-2 with TRBJ2-7; tentatively, D is TRBD1 (7 bases). Germline CDR1 is SGHAT and CDR2 is FQNNGV. This CDR3 region has 12 residues. The CDR3 region is CASREGQPRLFF. As DNA, the CDR3 is TGTGCCAGCAGGGAGGGACAGCCTCGACTCTTCTTC.

This clone was picked up one time. The gene calls are TRBV30 and TRBJ1-5, with D perhaps TRBD1 (5 bases). This CDR3 has 13 amino acids. Germline V CDR1 and CDR2: GTSNPN, SVGIG (reference sequence). Trimming left V 2 bases short and J 4 bases short, with 9 bases between. In nucleotides, the CDR3 is TGTGCCTGGAGTAATGGGGGGAATCAGCCCCAGCATTTT. Translating gives CAWSNGGNQPQHF.

The chain joins TRBV27 to TRBJ1-1; TRBD1 aligns across 9 bases. Germline V gene data show CDR1 as MNHEY and CDR2 as SMNVEV (reference sequence). This CDR3 is 13 amino acids long. The V and J ends lost 6 bases and 3 bases, in that order; junction bases with no gene match: 2. CDR3 in DNA: TGTGCCAGCAGCGGGACAGGGTACACTGAAGCTTTCTTT. Amino acids: CASSGTGYTEAFF.

V and J are TRBV19 and TRBJ2-1; 12 positions agree with TRBD2. V was pared by 6 bases and J by 6 bases, with 12 bases of the junction left unmatched. Germline-derived CDR1 and CDR2 are LNHDA and SQIVND (reference sequence). The CDR3 has 17 residues. The CDR3 nucleotides read TGTGCCAGTAGCGGGCGATCGGGACTAGCGGGCCTCAATGAGCAGTTCTTC. Translated: CASSGRSGLAGLNEQFF.

The rearrangement links TRBV3-1 (or the pseudogene TRBV3-2) to TRBJ2-5; D is perhaps TRBD2 (6 bases). This CDR3 comprises 16 residues. Between the trimmed V and J ends, which lost 0 bases and 7 bases, there was a span of 18 bases. Germline V gene lookup returns CDR1 LGHDT and CDR2 YNNKEL (reference sequence). The CDR3 nucleotides are TGTGCCAGCAGCCAAGAAGATTCGCGGGTGGGGGGGACCCAGTACTTC. Protein: CASSQEDSRVGGTQYF.